The clone carrying this TCR beta chain was detected many times. No antigen is known for it. V was pared by 6 bases and J by 2 bases, with 3 bases of the junction left unmatched. The CDR3 totals 14 residues. CDR1 is LNHDA and CDR2 is SQIVND in the germline V gene (reference sequence). Clinical symptoms, serum thyroxine, TRAb, thyroid ultrasound and orbital computed tomography formed the basis of diagnosis. The study amplified TCR beta CDR3 regions using RNA transcripts. HTBI primers were used in a first-round RT-PCR, which preceded a second-round multiplex PCR. Using its own MiXCR run on the multiplex PCR reads, TCRdb lists one record per CDR3 protein. The data show some 390,000 distinct CDR3 sequences, about 17% seen once. This entry belongs to a study of Graves' ophthalmopathy and Graves' hyperthyroidism. On the study more broadly: The blood sample was drawn at first diagnosis and before any treatment. Study results and limitations: In blood appeared most of the expanded thyroid clonotypes whose frequency exceeded 0.001.

The clonotype was recovered from a woman aged 18-29 years with Graves' ophthalmopathy. Sample: peripheral blood. The chain links TRBV19 to TRBJ1-2, with 10 bases matching TRBD1. CDR3 DNA: TGTGCCAGTAGGACGACAGGGGGCAACTATGGCTACACCTTC. Amino acids: CASRTTGGNYGYTF. Based on the CDR3 plus reference TRBV19 and TRBJ1-2, the full variable domain is DGGITQSPKYLFRKEGQNVTLSCEQNLNHDAMYWYRQDPGQGLRLIYYSQIVNDFQKGDIAEGYSVSREKKESFPLTVTSAQKNPTAFYLCASRTTGGNYGYTFGSGTRLTVV.